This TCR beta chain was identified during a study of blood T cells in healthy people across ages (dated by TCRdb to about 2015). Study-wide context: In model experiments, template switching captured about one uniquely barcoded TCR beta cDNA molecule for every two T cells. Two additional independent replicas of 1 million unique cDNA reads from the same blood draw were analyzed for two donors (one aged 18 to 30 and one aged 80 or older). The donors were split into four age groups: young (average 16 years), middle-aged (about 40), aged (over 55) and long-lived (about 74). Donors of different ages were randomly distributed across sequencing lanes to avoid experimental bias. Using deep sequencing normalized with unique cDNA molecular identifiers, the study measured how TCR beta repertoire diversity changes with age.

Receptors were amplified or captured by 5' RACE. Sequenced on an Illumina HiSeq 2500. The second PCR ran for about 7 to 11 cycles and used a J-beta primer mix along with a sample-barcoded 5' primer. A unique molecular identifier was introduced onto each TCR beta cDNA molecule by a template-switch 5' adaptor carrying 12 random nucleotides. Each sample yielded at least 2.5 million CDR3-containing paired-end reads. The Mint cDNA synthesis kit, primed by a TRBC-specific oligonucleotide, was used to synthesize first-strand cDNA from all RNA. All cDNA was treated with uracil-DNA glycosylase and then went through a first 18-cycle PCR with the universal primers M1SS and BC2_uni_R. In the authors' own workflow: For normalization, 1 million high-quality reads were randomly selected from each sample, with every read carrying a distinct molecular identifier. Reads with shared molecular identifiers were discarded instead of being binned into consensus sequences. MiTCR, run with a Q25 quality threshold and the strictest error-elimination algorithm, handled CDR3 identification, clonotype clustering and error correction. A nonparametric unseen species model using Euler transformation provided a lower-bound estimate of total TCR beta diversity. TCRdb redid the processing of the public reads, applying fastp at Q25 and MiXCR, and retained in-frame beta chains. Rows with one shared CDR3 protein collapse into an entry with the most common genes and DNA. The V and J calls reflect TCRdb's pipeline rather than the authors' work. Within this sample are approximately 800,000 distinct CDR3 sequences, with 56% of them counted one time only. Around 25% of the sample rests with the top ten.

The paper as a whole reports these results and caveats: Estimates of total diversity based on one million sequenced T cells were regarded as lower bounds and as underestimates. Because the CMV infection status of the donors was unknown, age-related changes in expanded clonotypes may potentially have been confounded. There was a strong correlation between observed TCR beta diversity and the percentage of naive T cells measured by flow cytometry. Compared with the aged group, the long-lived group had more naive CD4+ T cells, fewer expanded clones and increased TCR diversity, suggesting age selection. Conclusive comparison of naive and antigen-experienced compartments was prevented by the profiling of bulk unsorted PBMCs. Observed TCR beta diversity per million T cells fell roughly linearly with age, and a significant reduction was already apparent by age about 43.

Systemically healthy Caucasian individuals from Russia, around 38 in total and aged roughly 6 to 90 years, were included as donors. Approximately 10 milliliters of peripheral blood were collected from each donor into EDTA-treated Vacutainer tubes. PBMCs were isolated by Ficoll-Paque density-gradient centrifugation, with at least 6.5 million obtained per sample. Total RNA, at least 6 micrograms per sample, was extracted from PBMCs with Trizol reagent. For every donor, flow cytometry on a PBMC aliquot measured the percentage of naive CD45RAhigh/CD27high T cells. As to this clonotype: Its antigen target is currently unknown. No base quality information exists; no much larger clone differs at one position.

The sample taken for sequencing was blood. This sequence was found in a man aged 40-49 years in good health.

The DNA reads as follows: TGCAGTGCTAGAGTAGCGGGGAGCGGGAGGGACTACGAGCAGTACTTC. Its protein product is CSARVAGSGRDYEQYF. In this chain, TRBV20-1 is recombined with TRBJ2-7; TRBD2 fits 10 bases in the junction. Ends trimmed: V by 1 base, J by 3 bases; bases unmatched to a gene: 9. The CDR3 covers 16 residues, taking in both the cysteine and the phenylalanine. Only the CDR3 DNA is retained, 48 bases long and in frame from the first base. The germline V gene (reference sequence) provides CDR1 DFQATT and CDR2 SNEGSKA.